This T cell receptor beta chain stems from a study of blood T cell repertoires in COVID-19. The method was immunoSEQ multiplex PCR; TCRdb's version includes in-frame clones alone and lacks a portion of them. The sample has 200,000 to 300,000 clones, around 81% seen once. CDR3 length: 14 residues. The V end was cut by 4 bases, the J end by 1 base, with 11 bases between. Germline V gives CDR1 SGHRS, CDR2 YFSETQ. The origin of this receptor is a woman aged 60-70 years with active or convalescent COVID-19. Source material: peripheral blood. The V call is TRBV5-1, the J call TRBJ1-1, with D possibly matching TRBD1 (5 bases). This CDR3 reads CASSQDQGNTEAFF. The CDR3 DNA reads as TGCGCCAGCAGCCAAGACCAGGGGAACACTGAAGCTTTCTTT.